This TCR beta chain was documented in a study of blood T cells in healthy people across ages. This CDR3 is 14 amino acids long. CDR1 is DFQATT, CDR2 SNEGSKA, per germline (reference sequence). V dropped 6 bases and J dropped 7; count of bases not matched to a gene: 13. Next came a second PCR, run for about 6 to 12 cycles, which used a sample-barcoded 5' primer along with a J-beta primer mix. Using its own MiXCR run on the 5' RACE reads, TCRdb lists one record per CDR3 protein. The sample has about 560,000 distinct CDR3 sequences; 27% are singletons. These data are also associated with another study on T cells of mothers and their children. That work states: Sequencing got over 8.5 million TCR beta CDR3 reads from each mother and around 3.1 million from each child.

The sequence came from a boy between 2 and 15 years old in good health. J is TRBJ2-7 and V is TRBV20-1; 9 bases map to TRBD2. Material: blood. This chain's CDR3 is CSADGDSGGREQYF. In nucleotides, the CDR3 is TGCAGTGCCGACGGGGATAGCGGGGGACGGGAGCAGTACTTC.